This T cell receptor (beta chain) stems from a study of T cell responses to AZD1222 COVID-19 vaccine. Some clones are missing from TCRdb's copy, which holds only in-frame ones; the method was immunoSEQ multiplex PCR. There are around 140,000 clones in the sample; less than 95% occur only once, and about 7.1% lies in the top ten. In regard to this clone: The target antigen is unknown.

Study results and limitations: Females made up more of the donors, who were largely white British, and clonal diversity may have come out too low. Sampling that yielded the repertoires occurred only after the peak T cell response. Across spike, vaccine-associated CD4 TCRs were found, dominant at 160-218 and 743-854. In the spike-specific TCR repertoire, nearly half reportedly target unmutated variant regions.

The germline V gene has CDR1 SQVTM and CDR2 ANQGSEA. The CDR3 has 15 amino acids. Trimming stripped 6 bases from V and 7 bases from J, with 21 bases between. Here the sequenced sample was peripheral blood, taken on day 0 of AZD1222 vaccination. The receptor was isolated from an adult in good health. This chain links TRBV29-1 with TRBJ1-4; TRBD1 might be the D (6 bases). The CDR3 nucleotides read TGCAGCGTGACATCTGCAGGGGCATCGAGTGAAAAACTGTTTTTT. It codes for CSVTSAGASSEKLFF.